This record covers a single TCR beta chain. CDR1 SGDLS and CDR2 YYNGEE come from the germline V gene. This CDR3 has 15 residues. V dropped 4 bases and J dropped 8; count of bases not matched to a gene: 8. Time point denoted: persistent/refractory GD, antithyroid drugs over 5 years with positive TRAb. The TCR library was prepared using RNA isolated from PBMCs. The sample belongs to a study of regulatory T cells in long-lasting Graves disease. Investigators prepared the TCR beta libraries by applying iRepertoire HTBI primers and Arm-PCR of CDR3 regions. MiXCR, run by TCRdb on the multiplex PCR reads, gives a single entry per CDR3 protein. This table holds 700,000 or so distinct CDR3 sequences, about 32% found once.

V usage is TRBV9 and J usage is TRBJ1-4; 10 nucleotides align to TRBD1. The sequence was collected from a female donor with Graves disease. Material: peripheral blood mononuclear cells (PBMCs), obtained when the disease was refractory, from a patient treated with antithyroid drugs. CDR3 residues: CASSPRQGAGEKLFF. The CDR3 DNA reads as TGTGCCAGCAGCCCGCGACAGGGGGCTGGGGAAAAACTGTTTTTT. Supplemented by reference TRBV9 and TRBJ1-4, the full variable domain reads DSGVTQTPKHLITATGQRVTLRCSPRSGDLSVYWYQQSLDQGLQFLIQYYNGEERAKGNILERFSAQQFPDLHSELNLSSLELGDSALYFCASSPRQGAGEKLFFGSGTQLSVL.